A single sample is the source of the 20 T cell receptor beta chains below, sequenced in a study of blood T cell repertoires in COVID-19 (dated by TCRdb to 2019 to 2021). Library preparation employed the immunoSEQ multiplex PCR assay. Sourced from immuneACCESS, this table was stored by TCRdb with only in-frame sequences that have V and J called. A share of the clones is absent; for the studies checked, an unresolved V gene accounts for under half, and the remainder has no known explanation. This sample has about 260,000 clones in its table, and roughly 86% of those were observed once. About 8.6% of the sample lies in the top ten. Material: peripheral blood. These receptors all stem from a man aged 35 to 55 with active or convalescent COVID-19.

A few counts support this clone. The gene calls are TRBV6-5 and TRBJ2-3, with D perhaps matching TRBD2 (6 bases). The germline V and J ends were trimmed by 7 bases and 0 bases, with 14 bases remaining between them. The CDR3 runs 15 residues. The germline CDR1 and CDR2 sequences are MNHEY and SVGAGI. The chain's CDR3 is CASNKLAWSTDTQYF. The CDR3 DNA reads TGTGCCAGCAACAAACTAGCTTGGAGCACAGATACGCAGTATTTT.

The chain links TRBV18 to TRBJ2-1; 14 bases agree with TRBD2. V gave up 2 bases and J gave up 5 bases; unmatched junction bases: 8. This CDR3 has 18 amino acids. CDR1 is KGHSH, CDR2 LQKENI, per germline. The CDR3 here is CASSPGTSGSLGDNEQFF. The CDR3 region has the DNA TGTGCCAGCTCACCAGGGACTAGCGGGAGTCTAGGAGACAATGAGCAGTTCTTC.

The gene calls are TRBV30 and TRBJ1-1; tentative D call: TRBD1 (5 bases). The CDR3 is 11 residues long. Trimming left V 4 bases short and J 5 bases short, with 8 bases between. Germline V CDR1 and CDR2: GTSNPN, SVGIG (reference sequence). CDR3 amino acids: CAWMRGTEAFF. The CDR3 region has the DNA TGTGCCTGGATGCGGGGGACTGAAGCTTTCTTT.

J is TRBJ2-3 and V is TRBV6-1; D is possibly TRBD1 (7 bases). Germline values: CDR1 MNHNS, CDR2 SASEGT. The CDR3 length is 18 residues. V shed 4 bases and J shed 3 bases, with 23 bases lying between them. CDR3 sequence: CASSAGTAIPRGTDTQYF. CDR3 nucleotide sequence: TGTGCCAGCAGTGCCGGGACAGCAATCCCCCGGGGGACAGATACGCAGTATTTT.

The CDR3: CASRQTQGINQPQHF. CDR3 nucleotide sequence: TGTGCCAGCAGACAGACACAGGGGATCAATCAGCCCCAGCATTTT. This chain joins TRBV6-5 and TRBJ1-5, with 7 nucleotides matching TRBD1. The ends lost 6 bases at V and 3 bases at J; junction bases unmatched: 8. The CDR3 length is 15 residues. Germline V CDR1 and CDR2: MNHEY, SVGAGI.

The chain joins TRBV19 to TRBJ2-7; 11 nucleotides agree with TRBD2. CDR3 length equals 17 residues. In germline, CDR1 is LNHDA, CDR2 SQIVND (reference sequence). Trimming cost V 1 base and J 2 bases; bases outside gene matches: 7. CDR3 bases: TGTGCCAGTAGTATAGCAATAGCGGGAGGGTTTACCTACGAGCAGTACTTC. Translated: CASSIAIAGGFTYEQYF. Based on the CDR3 plus reference TRBV19 and TRBJ2-7, the full variable domain is DGGITQSPKYLFRKEGQNVTLSCEQNLNHDAMYWYRQDPGQGLRLIYYSQIVNDFQKGDIAEGYSVSREKKESFPLTVTSAQKNPTAFYLCASSIAIAGGFTYEQYFGPGTRLTVT.

The V call is TRBV19, the J call TRBJ1-5; perhaps TRBD1 as D (6 bases). This CDR3 has 14 residues. V was clipped by 3 bases and J by 7 bases, with 13 bases between them. Per germline, CDR1 LNHDA and CDR2 SQIVND (reference sequence). The CDR3 spells CASSITGLSQPQHF. CDR3 sequence (DNA): TGTGCCAGTAGTATTACAGGGTTGAGCCAGCCCCAGCATTTT.

This chain connects TRBV6-5 to TRBJ2-1; unclear D gene. The CDR3 length is 14 residues. The ends were cut back, 2 bases at V and 1 base at J, with 6 bases in the middle. In germline, CDR1 is MNHEY, CDR2 SVGAGI. The DNA of the CDR3 is TGTGCCAGCAGTTACAGCGATTCCTACAATGAGCAGTTCTTC. This sequence encodes CASSYSDSYNEQFF.

This clone occurred once. V gene TRBV3-1 (or the pseudogene TRBV3-2) combines with J gene TRBJ2-7; D is unresolved. Trimming shortened V by 0 bases and J by 2 bases, and 11 bases separated the two germline ends. The CDR3 extends over 15 amino acids. Germline CDR1 LGHDT, CDR2 YNNKEL (reference sequence). The CDR3 spells CASSQDSVRTYEQYF. The CDR3 DNA follows: TGTGCCAGCAGCCAAGACTCCGTTAGAACCTACGAGCAGTACTTC.

This clone is a singleton in its sample. The chain has TRBV3-1 (or the pseudogene TRBV3-2) and TRBJ2-5; a weak D match, TRBD2 (6 bases). Trimming took 0 bases from V and 4 from J, leaving 18 bases between them. This CDR3 is built from 17 residues. The germline gives CDR1 LGHDT, CDR2 YNNKEL (reference sequence). The DNA of the CDR3 is TGTGCCAGCAGCCAAGATCCGGGCGGGGTGGAGAGAGAGACCCAGTACTTC. Its translation is CASSQDPGGVERETQYF.

DNA for the CDR3: TGTGCCAGCAGCCAGGGAGGGTCTCTTGACAATTCACCCCTCCACTTT. Translating it yields CASSQGGSLDNSPLHF. This chain links TRBV3-1 (or the pseudogene TRBV3-2) with TRBJ1-6; D gene unclear. The CDR3 has 16 residues. The germline CDR1 and CDR2 sequences are LGHDT and YNNKEL (reference sequence). V shed 3 bases and J shed 7 bases, with 16 bases lying between them.

The genes are TRBV24-1 and TRBJ1-2, with TRBD1 as a possible D gene (5 bases). The length of the CDR3 is 14 residues. With 2 bases removed from V and 5 bases from J, the gap between germline ends came to 11 bases. From germline, CDR1 is KGHDR and CDR2 SFDVKD. In DNA form, the CDR3 reads TGTGCCACCAGTGATTCCCCTGACAGTTATGGCTACACCTTC. Protein sequence: CATSDSPDSYGYTF.

In DNA, the CDR3 is TGTGCCAGCAGTTTAGATGGGGCGAGAGAGACCCAGTACTTC. It specifies CASSLDGARETQYF. The V gene is TRBV6-5, the J gene TRBJ2-5; a weak D match, TRBD1 (5 bases). Trimming took off 4 bases at V and 4 bases at J, with 13 bases between the two ends. The CDR3 is 14 amino acids. Germline V lookup: CDR1 MNHEY, CDR2 SVGAGI.

V usage is TRBV6-5 and J usage is TRBJ2-3; TRBD2 matches 9 bases. Germline V gene lookup returns CDR1 MNHEY and CDR2 SVGAGI. The ends lost 0 bases at V and 4 bases at J; junction bases unmatched: 2. This CDR3 has 15 amino acids. The DNA of the CDR3 is TGTGCCAGCAGTTACTCTAGCGGGAGCCCAGATACGCAGTATTTT. It codes for CASSYSSGSPDTQYF.

The chain recombines TRBV30 with TRBJ2-7, with D uncertain. The CDR3 length is 14 residues. V gave up 4 bases and J gave up 0 bases, with 13 bases separating them. Germline-derived CDR1 and CDR2 are GTSNPN and SVGIG (reference sequence). This chain's CDR3 is CAWKSRPISYEQYF. The CDR3 nucleotides are TGTGCCTGGAAATCGCGTCCTATCTCCTACGAGCAGTACTTC.

The chain combines TRBV5-4 with TRBJ1-2, with D perhaps matching TRBD1 (5 bases). The V gene lost 3 bases and the J gene lost 6 bases, with 15 bases spanning the gap. The V gene's germline CDR1 is SGHNT and CDR2 YYREEE (reference sequence). The CDR3 contains 14 residues. The CDR3 spells CASSSGQQANGYTF. The CDR3 coding sequence is TGTGCCAGCAGCTCGGGCCAACAGGCTAATGGCTACACCTTC.

This clone was recorded a few times. J is TRBJ2-1 and V is TRBV7-9; 7 positions match TRBD1. This CDR3 comprises 14 residues. CDR1 SEHNR and CDR2 FQNEAQ come from the germline V gene (reference sequence). The V gene end was trimmed by 5 bases and the J gene end by 6 bases; junction bases not matched to a gene: 7. The CDR3 DNA is TGTGCCAGCAGCACTCAGGGGGATATCAATGAGCAGTTCTTC. Protein product: CASSTQGDINEQFF.

The chain has TRBV19 and TRBJ1-1; TRBD1 matches 8 bases. The J segment lost 2 bases and the V segment lost 4 bases, leaving 6 bases of the junction unmatched. The CDR3 is made up of 15 amino acids. In germline, CDR1 is LNHDA, CDR2 SQIVND (reference sequence). The CDR3 sequence: CASSRGQAKNTEAFF. Here the CDR3 DNA reads TGTGCCAGTAGTAGGGGACAGGCAAAAAACACTGAAGCTTTCTTT.

V and J are TRBV5-8 and TRBJ1-2; 9 nucleotides match TRBD1. Germline loops: CDR1 SGHTS, CDR2 YDEGEE. This CDR3 contains 17 residues. The junction had 11 bases not matched to a gene; V was cut back by 3 bases and J by 2 bases. The CDR3 nucleotides are TGTGCCAGCAGCTCGCCCCCCTCGGGGACAGGGAACTATGGCTACACCTTC. Its protein is CASSSPPSGTGNYGYTF.

The chain uses TRBV9 and TRBJ2-2, with TRBD2 as a possible D gene (5 bases). Germline CDR1 and CDR2: SGDLS and YYNGEE. V was trimmed by 2 bases and J by 7 bases, leaving 9 bases between them. The CDR3 extends over 13 amino acids. The CDR3 DNA follows: TGTGCCAGCAGCGTCTGGGGAGACGGGGAGCTGTTTTTT. Its translation is CASSVWGDGELFF.